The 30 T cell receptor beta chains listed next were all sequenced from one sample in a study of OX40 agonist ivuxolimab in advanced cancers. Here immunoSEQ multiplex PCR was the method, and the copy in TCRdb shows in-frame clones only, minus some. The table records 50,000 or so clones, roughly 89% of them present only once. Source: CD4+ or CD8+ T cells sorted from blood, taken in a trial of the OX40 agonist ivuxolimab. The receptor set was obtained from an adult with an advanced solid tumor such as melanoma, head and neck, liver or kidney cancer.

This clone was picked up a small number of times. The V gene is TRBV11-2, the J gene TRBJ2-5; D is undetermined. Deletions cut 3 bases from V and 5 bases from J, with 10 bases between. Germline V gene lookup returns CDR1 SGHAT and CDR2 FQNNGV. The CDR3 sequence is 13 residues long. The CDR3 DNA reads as TGTGCCAGCAGCTTTGGGTTGGGGGAGACCCAGTACTTC. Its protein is CASSFGLGETQYF.

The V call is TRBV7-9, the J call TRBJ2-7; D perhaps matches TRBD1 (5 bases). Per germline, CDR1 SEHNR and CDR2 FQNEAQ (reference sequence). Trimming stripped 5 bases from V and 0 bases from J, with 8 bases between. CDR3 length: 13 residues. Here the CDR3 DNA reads TGTGCCAGCAGCGCAGGGATCTCCTACGAGCAGTACTTC. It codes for CASSAGISYEQYF.

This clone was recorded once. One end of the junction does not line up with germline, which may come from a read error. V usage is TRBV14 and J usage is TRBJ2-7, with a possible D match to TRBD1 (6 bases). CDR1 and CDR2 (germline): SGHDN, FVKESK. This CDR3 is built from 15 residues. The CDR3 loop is CASSRTLGTSYAQYF. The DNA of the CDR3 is TGTGCCAGCAGCCGAACCCTCGGGACATCCTACGCGCAGTACTTC.

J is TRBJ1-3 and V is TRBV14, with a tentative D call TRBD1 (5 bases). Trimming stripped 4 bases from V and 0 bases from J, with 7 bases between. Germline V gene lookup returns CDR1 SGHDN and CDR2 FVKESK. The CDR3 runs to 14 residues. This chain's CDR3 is CASSRDSSGNTIYF. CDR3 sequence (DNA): TGTGCCAGCAGCCGAGACAGCTCTGGAAACACCATATATTTT.

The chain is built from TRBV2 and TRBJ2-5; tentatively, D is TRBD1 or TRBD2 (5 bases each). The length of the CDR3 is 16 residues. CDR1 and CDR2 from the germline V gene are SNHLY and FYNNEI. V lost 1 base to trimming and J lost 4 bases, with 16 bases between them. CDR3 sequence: CASSEEVPFGGETQYF. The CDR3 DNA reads TGTGCCAGCAGTGAAGAGGTCCCCTTTGGGGGAGAGACCCAGTACTTC.

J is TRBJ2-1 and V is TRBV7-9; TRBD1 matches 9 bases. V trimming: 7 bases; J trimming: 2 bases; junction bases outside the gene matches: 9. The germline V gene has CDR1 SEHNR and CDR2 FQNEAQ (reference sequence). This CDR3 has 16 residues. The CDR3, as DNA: TGTGCCAGCAAAACGACCGGACAGGGGACCTACAATGAGCAGTTCTTC. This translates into CASKTTGQGTYNEQFF.

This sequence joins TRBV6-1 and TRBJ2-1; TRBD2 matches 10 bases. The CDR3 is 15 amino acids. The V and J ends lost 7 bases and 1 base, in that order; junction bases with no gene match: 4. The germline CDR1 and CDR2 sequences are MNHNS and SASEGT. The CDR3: CASKLSGGSYNEQFF. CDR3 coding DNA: TGTGCCAGCAAACTTAGCGGGGGGTCCTACAATGAGCAGTTCTTC.

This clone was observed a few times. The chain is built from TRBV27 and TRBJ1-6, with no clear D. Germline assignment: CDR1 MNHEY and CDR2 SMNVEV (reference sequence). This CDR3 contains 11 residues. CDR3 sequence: CPREGGTPLHF. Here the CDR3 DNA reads TGTCCCCGGGAGGGAGGTACACCCCTCCACTTT.

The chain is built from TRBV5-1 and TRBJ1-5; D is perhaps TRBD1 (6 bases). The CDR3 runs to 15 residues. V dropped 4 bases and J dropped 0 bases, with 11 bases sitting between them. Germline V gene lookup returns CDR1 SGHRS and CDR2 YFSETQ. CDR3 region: CASSPTGNSNQPQHF. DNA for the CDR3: TGCGCCAGCAGCCCCACAGGGAATAGCAATCAGCCCCAGCATTTT.

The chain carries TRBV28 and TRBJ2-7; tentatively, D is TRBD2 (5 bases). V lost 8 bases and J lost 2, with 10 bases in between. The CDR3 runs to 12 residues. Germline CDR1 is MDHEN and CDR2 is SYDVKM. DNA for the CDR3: TGTGCCAGCGAGGGCTACCCCTACGAGCAGTACTTC. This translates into CASEGYPYEQYF.

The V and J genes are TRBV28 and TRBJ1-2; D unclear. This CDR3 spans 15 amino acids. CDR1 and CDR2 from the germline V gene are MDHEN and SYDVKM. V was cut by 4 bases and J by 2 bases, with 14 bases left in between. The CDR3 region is CASSSPGRTNYGYTF. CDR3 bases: TGTGCCAGCAGTTCCCCCGGGAGGACCAACTATGGCTACACCTTC.

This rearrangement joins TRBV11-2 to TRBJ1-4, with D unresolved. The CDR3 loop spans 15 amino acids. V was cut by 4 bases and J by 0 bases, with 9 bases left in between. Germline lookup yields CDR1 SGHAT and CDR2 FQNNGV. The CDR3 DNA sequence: TGTGCCAGCAGCTCCTACCCTGCAACTAATGAAAAACTGTTTTTT. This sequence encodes CASSSYPATNEKLFF.

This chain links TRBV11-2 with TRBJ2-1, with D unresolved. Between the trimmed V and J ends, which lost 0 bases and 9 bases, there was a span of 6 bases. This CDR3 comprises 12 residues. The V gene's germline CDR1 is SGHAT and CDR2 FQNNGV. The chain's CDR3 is CASSLDFGEQFF. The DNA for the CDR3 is TGTGCCAGCAGCTTAGACTTCGGTGAGCAGTTCTTC.

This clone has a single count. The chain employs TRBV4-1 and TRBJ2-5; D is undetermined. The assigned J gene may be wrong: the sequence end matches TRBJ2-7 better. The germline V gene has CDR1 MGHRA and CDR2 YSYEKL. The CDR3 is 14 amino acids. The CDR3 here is CASSLVDRSYEQYF. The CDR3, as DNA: TGCGCCAGCAGCCTCGTAGACCGATCCTACGAGCAGTACTTC.

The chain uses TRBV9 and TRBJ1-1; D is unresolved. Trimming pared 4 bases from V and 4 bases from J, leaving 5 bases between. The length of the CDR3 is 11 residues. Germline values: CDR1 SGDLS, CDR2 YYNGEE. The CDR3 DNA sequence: TGTGCCAGCAGCCGGGGCACTGAAGCTTTCTTT. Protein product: CASSRGTEAFF. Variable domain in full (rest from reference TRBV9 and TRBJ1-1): DSGVTQTPKHLITATGQRVTLRCSPRSGDLSVYWYQQSLDQGLQFLIQYYNGEERAKGNILERFSAQQFPDLHSELNLSSLELGDSALYFCASSRGTEAFFGQGTRLTVV.

CDR3 in amino acids: CASSLGFQQSSGEYYEQYF. The CDR3 DNA sequence: TGTGCCAGCAGCTTAGGTTTCCAACAGAGTAGCGGGGAGTACTACGAGCAGTACTTC. The chain uses TRBV7-8 and TRBJ2-7; 8 nucleotides align to TRBD2. Germline V lookup: CDR1 SGHVS, CDR2 FQNEAQ. This CDR3 has 19 residues. The ends lost 1 base at V and 3 bases at J; junction bases unmatched: 17.

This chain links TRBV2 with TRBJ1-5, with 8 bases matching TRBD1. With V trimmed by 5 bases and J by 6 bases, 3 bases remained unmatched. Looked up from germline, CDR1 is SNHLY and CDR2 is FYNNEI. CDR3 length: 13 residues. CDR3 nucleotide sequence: TGTGCCAGCAGTCAGGGGGCTTTTCAGCCCCAGCATTTT. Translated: CASSQGAFQPQHF.

DNA for the CDR3: TGTGCCAGCAGGACTGTCAATTCACCCCTCCACTTT. It translates to CASRTVNSPLHF. The chain joins TRBV6-1 to TRBJ1-6; D is uncertain. Deletions cut 6 bases from V and 7 bases from J, with 7 bases between. The CDR3 sequence is 12 residues long. Germline loops: CDR1 MNHNS, CDR2 SASEGT.

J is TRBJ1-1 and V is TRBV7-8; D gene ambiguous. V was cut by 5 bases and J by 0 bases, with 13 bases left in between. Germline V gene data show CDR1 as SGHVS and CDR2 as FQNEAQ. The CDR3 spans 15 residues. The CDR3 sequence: CASSGARRMNTEAFF. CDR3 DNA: TGTGCCAGCAGCGGAGCCCGGAGAATGAACACTGAAGCTTTCTTT. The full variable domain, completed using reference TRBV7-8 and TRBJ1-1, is GAGVSQSPRYKVAKRGQDVALRCDPISGHVSLFWYQQALGQGPEFLTYFQNEAQLDKSGLPSDRFFAERPEGSVSTLKIQRTQQEDSAVYLCASSGARRMNTEAFFGQGTRLTVV.

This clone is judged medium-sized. The CDR3 DNA is TGTGCCAGCAGCCCAGGGACCTCCGGGTACGAGCAGTACTTC. Protein product: CASSPGTSGYEQYF. The chain links TRBV28 to TRBJ2-7; D might be TRBD1 or TRBD2, each matching 5 bases. Per the germline V gene, CDR1 is MDHEN and CDR2 is SYDVKM. With 6 bases removed from V and 4 bases from J, the gap between germline ends came to 16 bases. This CDR3 has 14 amino acids. Using reference TRBV28 and TRBJ2-7 for the parts outside the CDR3, the full variable domain is DVKVTQSSRYLVKRTGEKVFLECVQDMDHENMFWYRQDPGLGLRLIYFSYDVKMKEKGDIPEGYSVSREKKERFSLILESASTNQTSMYLCASSPGTSGYEQYFGPGTRLTVT.

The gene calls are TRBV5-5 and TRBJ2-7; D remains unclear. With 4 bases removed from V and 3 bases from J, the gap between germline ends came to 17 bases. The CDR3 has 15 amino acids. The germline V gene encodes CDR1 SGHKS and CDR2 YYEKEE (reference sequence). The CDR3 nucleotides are TGTGCCAGCAGCCAAGAGCTCCTTGGGAACTACGAGCAGTACTTC. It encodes CASSQELLGNYEQYF.

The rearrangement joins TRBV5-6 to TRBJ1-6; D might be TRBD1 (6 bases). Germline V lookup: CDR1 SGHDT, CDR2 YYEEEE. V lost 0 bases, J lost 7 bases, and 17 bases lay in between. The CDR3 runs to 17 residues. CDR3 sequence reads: CASSLELPGTRNSPLHF. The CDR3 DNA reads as TGTGCCAGCAGCTTGGAATTGCCGGGGACAAGGAATTCACCCCTCCACTTT. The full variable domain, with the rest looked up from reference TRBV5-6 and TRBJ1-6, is DAGVTQSPTHLIKTRGQQVTLRCSPKSGHDTVSWYQQALGQGPQFIFQYYEEEERQRGNFPDRFSGHQFPNYSSELNVNALLLGDSALYLCASSLELPGTRNSPLHFGNGTRLTVT.

CDR3 bases: TGTGCCAGCTCACCAGATAGAGCGAACACCGGGGAGCTGTTTTTT. This gives the protein CASSPDRANTGELFF. V and J are TRBV18 and TRBJ2-2; unclear D gene. Trimming left V 2 bases short and J 0 bases short, with 7 bases between. The germline CDR1 and CDR2 sequences are KGHSH and LQKENI. The CDR3 is 15 residues long. Combining the CDR3 with reference TRBV18 and TRBJ2-2 gives the whole variable domain NAGVMQNPRHLVRRRGQEARLRCSPMKGHSHVYWYRQLPEEGLKFMVYLQKENIIDESGMPKERFSAEFPKEGPSILRIQQVVRGDSAAYFCASSPDRANTGELFFGEGSRLTVL.

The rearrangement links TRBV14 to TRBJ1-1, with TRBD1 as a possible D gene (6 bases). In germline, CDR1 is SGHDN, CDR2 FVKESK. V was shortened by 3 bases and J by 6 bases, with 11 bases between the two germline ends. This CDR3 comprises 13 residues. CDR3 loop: CASSQTQGAEAFF. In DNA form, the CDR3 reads TGTGCCAGCAGCCAGACACAGGGCGCTGAAGCTTTCTTT.

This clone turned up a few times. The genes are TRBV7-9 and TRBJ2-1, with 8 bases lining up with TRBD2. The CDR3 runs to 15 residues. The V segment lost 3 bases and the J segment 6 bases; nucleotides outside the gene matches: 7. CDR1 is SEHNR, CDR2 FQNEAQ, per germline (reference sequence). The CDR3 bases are TGTGCCAGCAGCTTCCGCCTAGCGGGCCTCAATGAGCAGTTCTTC. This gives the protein CASSFRLAGLNEQFF.

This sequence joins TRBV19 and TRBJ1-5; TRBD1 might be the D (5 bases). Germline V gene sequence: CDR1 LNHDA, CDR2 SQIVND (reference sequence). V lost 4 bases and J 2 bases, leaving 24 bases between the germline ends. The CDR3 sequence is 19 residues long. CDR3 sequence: CASSTLGRGGTYRNQPQHF. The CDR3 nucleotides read TGTGCCAGTAGTACCCTGGGGCGGGGAGGAACATATCGCAATCAGCCCCAGCATTTT.

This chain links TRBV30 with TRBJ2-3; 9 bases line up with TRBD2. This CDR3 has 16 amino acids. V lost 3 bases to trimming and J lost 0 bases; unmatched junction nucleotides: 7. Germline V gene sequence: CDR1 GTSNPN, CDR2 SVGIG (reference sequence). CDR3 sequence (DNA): TGTGCCTGGAGCGCTAGACTAGCGGTTAGCACAGATACGCAGTATTTT. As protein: CAWSARLAVSTDTQYF.

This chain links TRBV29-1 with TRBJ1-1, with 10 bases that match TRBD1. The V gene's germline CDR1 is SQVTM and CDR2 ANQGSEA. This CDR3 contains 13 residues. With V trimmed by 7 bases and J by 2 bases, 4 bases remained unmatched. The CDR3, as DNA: TGCAGCGCCCGGACAGGGGGTAACACTGAAGCTTTCTTT. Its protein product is CSARTGGNTEAFF.

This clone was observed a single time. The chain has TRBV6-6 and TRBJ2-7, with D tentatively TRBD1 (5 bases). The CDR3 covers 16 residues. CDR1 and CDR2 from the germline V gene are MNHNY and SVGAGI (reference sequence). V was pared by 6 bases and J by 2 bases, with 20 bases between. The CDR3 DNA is TGTGCCAGCAGGTCGTTGGTCGGTAGGGGCACCTACGAGCAGTACTTC. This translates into CASRSLVGRGTYEQYF.

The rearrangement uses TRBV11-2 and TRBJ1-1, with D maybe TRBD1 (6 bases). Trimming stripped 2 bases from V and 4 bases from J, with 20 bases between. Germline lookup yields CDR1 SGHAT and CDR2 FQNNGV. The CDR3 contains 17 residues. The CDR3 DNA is TGTGCCAGCAGCTTAACCCGGAGGGGGGGCGCGAGCACTGAAGCTTTCTTT. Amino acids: CASSLTRRGGASTEAFF.